This is a list of T cell receptor beta chains from one sample in a study of OX40 agonist ivuxolimab in advanced cancers. The data were produced by immunoSEQ multiplex PCR, yet TCRdb's version contains in-frame clones alone and is incomplete. The table records around 84,000 clones, approximately 93% of them present only once. Sample: CD4+ or CD8+ T cells sorted from blood, taken in a trial of the OX40 agonist ivuxolimab. These TCRs come from an adult with an advanced solid tumor such as melanoma, head and neck, liver or kidney cancer. CDR3s include the opening cysteine and the closing phenylalanine or tryptophan. The order of the fields is D gene, J gene, clone size, V gene, CDR3 protein, CDR3 DNA. D genes are given only for firm matches. Only part of the rows carry a size: once, few, many, or a class if the clone is expanded.

d_call: .
j_call: TRBJ2-3
clone_size: .
v_call: TRBV4-2
cdr3_aa: CASSTRDTSTDTQYF
cdr3_nt: TGTGCCAGCAGCACTCGGGACACTAGCACAGATACGCAGTATTTT

d_call: .
j_call: TRBJ1-1
clone_size: .
v_call: TRBV13
cdr3_aa: CASSIGGNTEAFF
cdr3_nt: TGTGCCAGCAGCATAGGGGGAAACACTGAAGCTTTCTTT

d_call: TRBD1
j_call: TRBJ1-1
clone_size: .
v_call: TRBV11-3
cdr3_aa: CASSFPGTANTEAFF
cdr3_nt: TGTGCCAGCAGCTTCCCCGGGACAGCTAACACTGAAGCTTTCTTT

d_call: .
j_call: TRBJ2-2
clone_size: .
v_call: TRBV6-5
cdr3_aa: CASSYSRGELFF
cdr3_nt: TGTGCCAGCAGCTATTCTAGAGGGGAGCTGTTTTTT

d_call: TRBD2
j_call: TRBJ2-1
clone_size: .
v_call: TRBV9
cdr3_aa: CASSVTGTSGYNEQFF
cdr3_nt: TGTGCCAGCAGCGTAACTGGAACTAGCGGTTACAATGAGCAGTTCTTC

d_call: TRBD2
j_call: TRBJ2-3
clone_size: .
v_call: TRBV7-9
cdr3_aa: CASRGLADTQYF
cdr3_nt: TGTGCCAGCAGAGGACTAGCGGATACGCAGTATTTT

d_call: TRBD1
j_call: TRBJ1-2
clone_size: .
v_call: TRBV13
cdr3_aa: CASSSLNRDSETNYGYTF
cdr3_nt: TGTGCCAGCAGCTCCCTCAACCGGGACAGCGAAACTAACTATGGCTACACCTTC

d_call: .
j_call: TRBJ1-2
clone_size: .
v_call: TRBV6-1
cdr3_aa: CASSEAGSGGVGYTF
cdr3_nt: TGTGCCAGCAGTGAAGCGGGCTCCGGGGGTGTTGGCTACACCTTC

d_call: .
j_call: TRBJ2-7
clone_size: .
v_call: TRBV13
cdr3_aa: CASSLQADYEQYF
cdr3_nt: TGTGCCAGCAGCTTACAGGCTGATTACGAGCAGTACTTC

d_call: .
j_call: TRBJ2-7
clone_size: .
v_call: TRBV7-9
cdr3_aa: CASSLRQSYEQYF
cdr3_nt: TGTGCCAGCAGCCTGAGGCAGAGCTACGAGCAGTACTTC

d_call: .
j_call: TRBJ1-1
clone_size: .
v_call: TRBV5-6
cdr3_aa: CASTTGGTEAFF
cdr3_nt: TGTGCCAGCACCACGGGCGGGACAGAAGCTTTCTTT

d_call: TRBD2
j_call: TRBJ2-7
clone_size: .
v_call: TRBV27
cdr3_aa: CASSLKREAYEQYF
cdr3_nt: TGTGCCAGCAGTTTAAAGCGGGAGGCCTACGAGCAGTACTTC

d_call: .
j_call: TRBJ2-3
clone_size: .
v_call: TRBV9
cdr3_aa: CASSVDGLGTDTQYF
cdr3_nt: TGTGCCAGCAGCGTAGACGGTTTGGGCACAGATACGCAGTATTTT

d_call: TRBD2
j_call: TRBJ2-1
clone_size: .
v_call: TRBV28
cdr3_aa: CASSLMIGGASYNEQFF
cdr3_nt: TGTGCCAGCAGTTTAATGATCGGGGGGGCATCCTACAATGAGCAGTTCTTC

d_call: TRBD2
j_call: TRBJ2-1
clone_size: .
v_call: TRBV4-3
cdr3_aa: CASSPAGGTYNEQFF
cdr3_nt: TGCGCCAGCAGCCCAGCGGGAGGCACCTACAATGAGCAGTTCTTC

d_call: TRBD1
j_call: TRBJ1-5
clone_size: once
v_call: TRBV7-9
cdr3_aa: CASSLGQGLDSNQPQHF
cdr3_nt: TGTGCCAGCAGCTTAGGACAGGGTCTAGATAGCAATCAGCCCCAGCATTTT

d_call: TRBD2
j_call: TRBJ2-1
clone_size: .
v_call: TRBV19
cdr3_aa: CASSINSGVAGVSYNEQFF
cdr3_nt: TGTGCCAGTAGTATAAATTCGGGGGTAGCGGGAGTGTCCTACAATGAGCAGTTCTTC

d_call: .
j_call: TRBJ2-1
clone_size: .
v_call: TRBV6-5
cdr3_aa: CASSWRAGRMQFF
cdr3_nt: TGTGCCAGCAGCTGGCGCGCAGGGAGAATGCAGTTCTTC